One sample yielded the 23 T cell receptor beta chains listed below, sequenced in a study of blood T cell repertoires in COVID-19. Assay used: immunoSEQ multiplex PCR; TCRdb lists only in-frame clones, some missing. The sample yields around 100,000 clones, roughly four fifths seen once. Sequenced input: peripheral blood. The receptors were gathered from a human donor in a cohort sampled during active COVID-19.

The chain recombines TRBV7-8 with TRBJ1-1; 8 bases align to TRBD1. The germline CDR1 and CDR2 sequences are SGHVS and FQNEAQ. The CDR3 totals 15 residues. V shed 5 bases and J 5 bases; nucleotides not matched to a gene: 10. The CDR3 DNA is TGTGCCAGCAGCCTCTCCGGGACAGGATGGACTGAAGCTTTCTTT. This translates into CASSLSGTGWTEAFF. The full variable domain, its missing parts supplied by reference TRBV7-8 and TRBJ1-1, is GAGVSQSPRYKVAKRGQDVALRCDPISGHVSLFWYQQALGQGPEFLTYFQNEAQLDKSGLPSDRFFAERPEGSVSTLKIQRTQQEDSAVYLCASSLSGTGWTEAFFGQGTRLTVV.

This CDR3 is CASSPWTSLYEQYF. DNA for the CDR3: TGTGCCAGCAGTCCCTGGACTAGTCTCTACGAGCAGTACTTC. V and J are TRBV27 and TRBJ2-7; 7 nucleotides agree with TRBD2. The CDR3 sequence is 14 residues long. The trim removed 5 bases at V and 3 bases at J, leaving 7 bases unmatched. Per the germline V gene, CDR1 is MNHEY and CDR2 is SMNVEV (reference sequence).

The rearrangement links TRBV25-1 to TRBJ2-5, with 8 bases aligning to TRBD1. The length of the CDR3 is 14 residues. Germline V gene sequence: CDR1 MGHDK, CDR2 SYGVNS. V shed 6 bases, J shed 2 bases, and the junction held 5 bases outside the gene matches. This CDR3 is CASRRTGRQETQYF. As DNA, the CDR3 is TGTGCCAGCAGGAGGACAGGGAGACAAGAGACCCAGTACTTC. Full variable domain (remainder filled in from reference TRBV25-1 and TRBJ2-5): EADIYQTPRYLVIGTGKKITLECSQTMGHDKMYWYQQDPGMELHLIHYSYGVNSTEKGDLSSESTVSRIRTEHFPLTLESARPSHTSQYLCASRRTGRQETQYFGPGTRLLVL.

The chain combines TRBV18 with TRBJ2-2; a possible D gene is TRBD2 (6 bases). Trimming left V 4 bases short and J 2 bases short, with 14 bases between. This CDR3 spans 16 amino acids. Germline V gene data show CDR1 as KGHSH and CDR2 as LQKENI. CDR3 DNA: TGTGCCAGCTCACGAACCGGAGGGCCCAACACCGGGGAGCTGTTTTTT. Protein product: CASSRTGGPNTGELFF.

The chain links TRBV9 to TRBJ2-4; unclear D gene. Germline-derived CDR1 and CDR2 are SGDLS and YYNGEE. V was clipped by 1 base and J by 0 bases, with 11 bases between them. This CDR3 region has 16 residues. The CDR3 loop reads CASSVLPTLAKNIQYF. In DNA, the CDR3 is TGTGCCAGCAGCGTATTGCCTACCCTAGCCAAAAACATTCAGTACTTC.

V and J are TRBV6-5 and TRBJ1-1, with a possible D match to TRBD1 (5 bases). Germline V gene data show CDR1 as MNHEY and CDR2 as SVGAGI. Deletions cut 7 bases from V and 4 bases from J, with 16 bases between. The CDR3 consists of 14 residues. CDR3 in DNA: TGTGCCAGCAAGCAACGGGGGGGGAGCACTGAAGCTTTCTTT. Its translation is CASKQRGGSTEAFF.

This chain connects TRBV5-1 to TRBJ2-5; no firm D call. The ends were cut back, 4 bases at V and 4 bases at J, with 14 bases in the middle. The germline CDR1 and CDR2 sequences are SGHRS and YFSETQ. The CDR3 runs to 14 residues. DNA of the CDR3: TGCGCCAGCAGCACCTTCAACGCCGGAGAGACCCAGTACTTC. Protein: CASSTFNAGETQYF.

In this sample, this clone turned up a few times. The gene calls are TRBV19 and TRBJ1-2; 11 bases match TRBD1. J gave up 8 bases and V 7 bases, and 9 bases lay outside the gene matches. CDR3 size: 14 residues. Germline V gene sequence: CDR1 LNHDA, CDR2 SQIVND (reference sequence). The CDR3 loop reads CASTGGDRGKGYTF. The CDR3 DNA reads as TGTGCCAGTACCGGCGGGGACAGGGGGAAGGGCTACACCTTC. Full variable domain (missing parts from reference TRBV19 and TRBJ1-2): DGGITQSPKYLFRKEGQNVTLSCEQNLNHDAMYWYRQDPGQGLRLIYYSQIVNDFQKGDIAEGYSVSREKKESFPLTVTSAQKNPTAFYLCASTGGDRGKGYTFGSGTRLTVV.

This clone was counted once. This rearrangement joins TRBV14 to TRBJ2-3, with 9 bases aligning to TRBD2. The CDR3 runs to 16 residues. V was clipped by 2 bases and J by 3 bases; unmatched bases: 6. Per the germline V gene, CDR1 is SGHDN and CDR2 is FVKESK. The CDR3 region has the DNA TGTGCCAGCAGCCAAAGGCTAGCGGGGATGACAGATACGCAGTATTTT. As protein: CASSQRLAGMTDTQYF.

The V gene is TRBV15, the J gene TRBJ2-1, with D possibly TRBD2 on 5 matching bases. From germline, CDR1 is LNHNV and CDR2 YYDKDF (reference sequence). The CDR3 covers 16 residues. Trimming pared 0 bases from V and 0 bases from J, leaving 9 bases between. Here the CDR3 reads CATSRDMAGSYNEQFF. CDR3 coding DNA: TGTGCCACCAGCAGAGATATGGCGGGCTCCTACAATGAGCAGTTCTTC.

This chain joins TRBV14 and TRBJ1-6, with TRBD1 as a possible D gene (5 bases). Germline V gene data show CDR1 as SGHDN and CDR2 as FVKESK. This CDR3 comprises 14 residues. Between the trimmed V and J ends, which lost 1 base and 5 bases, there was a span of 6 bases. The DNA of the CDR3 is TGTGCCAGCAGCCAAGGGGGGGATAATTCACCCCTCCACTTT. Translated, it gives CASSQGGDNSPLHF. The full variable domain, with the rest looked up from reference TRBV14 and TRBJ1-6, is EAGVTQFPSHSVIEKGQTVTLRCDPISGHDNLYWYRRVMGKEIKFLLHFVKESKQDESGMPNNRFLAERTGGTYSTLKVQPAELEDSGVYFCASSQGGDNSPLHFGNGTRLTVT.

V is TRBV18 and J is TRBJ2-3; no firm D call. This CDR3 contains 14 residues. Germline lookup yields CDR1 KGHSH and CDR2 LQKENI. V was trimmed by 4 bases and J by 2 bases, leaving 10 bases between them. CDR3 loop: CASSQTATTDTQYF. The CDR3 DNA reads as TGTGCCAGCTCACAAACAGCTACCACAGATACGCAGTATTTT.

This chain links TRBV21-1 with TRBJ2-5; whether TRBD2, the table's D call, matches the DNA was not checked. TRBV21-1 is a pseudogene locus. The CDR3 is made up of 14 amino acids. The CDR3 spells CASSTSGSQETQYF. For the CDR3, the DNA is TGTGCCAGCAGCACTAGCGGGAGCCAAGAGACCCAGTACTTC.

The chain couples TRBV3-1 (or the pseudogene TRBV3-2) to TRBJ1-3; no firm D call. V lost 1 base and J 4 bases, leaving 5 bases between the germline ends. CDR3 length equals 13 residues. Germline CDR1 is LGHDT and CDR2 is YNNKEL (reference sequence). The CDR3 loop reads CASSQVQGNTIYF. CDR3 DNA: TGTGCCAGCAGCCAAGTTCAAGGAAACACCATATATTTT.

This clone has just a few counts. This chain uses TRBV5-6 with TRBJ2-1; D is uncertain. Germline loops: CDR1 SGHDT, CDR2 YYEEEE. The CDR3 consists of 14 residues. V shed 0 bases and J shed 11 bases, with 15 bases lying between them. This chain's CDR3 is CASSLERGQDQQFF. As DNA, the CDR3 is TGTGCCAGCAGCTTGGAGCGCGGTCAAGATCAGCAGTTCTTC.

The chain employs TRBV2 and TRBJ1-6; 11 positions agree with TRBD1. Germline loops: CDR1 SNHLY, CDR2 FYNNEI. Trimming took 8 bases from V and 10 from J; bases not matched to a gene: 4. The CDR3 is 13 residues long. CDR3 sequence: CASRGQGGSPLHF. Written as DNA, the CDR3 is TGTGCCAGCCGGGGACAGGGGGGCTCACCCCTCCACTTT.

This clone is a singleton in its sample. This sequence joins TRBV7-9 and TRBJ2-3; D is possibly TRBD2 (6 bases). Trimming took off 4 bases at V and 0 bases at J, with 11 bases between the two ends. The CDR3 loop spans 15 amino acids. Germline CDR1 is SEHNR and CDR2 is FQNEAQ (reference sequence). The CDR3: CASSSTRTSTDTQYF. The CDR3 DNA follows: TGTGCCAGCAGCTCGACTAGAACTAGCACAGATACGCAGTATTTT.

Comments on this clone: One end of the junction fails to match germline, which may point to a read error. This sequence joins TRBV10-3 and TRBJ1-2; 10 positions agree with TRBD1. The CDR3 loop spans 14 amino acids. CDR1 is ENHRY and CDR2 is SYGVKD in the germline V gene. DNA for the CDR3: TGTGCCACCAGTACAGGACAGGGGGACTATGGCTACACCTTC. Translating it yields CATSTGQGDYGYTF.

This chain joins TRBV6-5 and TRBJ2-5; D is possibly TRBD1 (6 bases). This CDR3 region has 14 residues. V lost 4 bases and J lost 1, with 10 bases in between. Germline values: CDR1 MNHEY, CDR2 SVGAGI. The CDR3 bases are TGTGCCAGCAGTTCCAGGGGACCCCAAGAGACCCAGTACTTC. Translation gives CASSSRGPQETQYF.

The chain has TRBV7-9 and TRBJ1-2; 9 positions agree with TRBD1. CDR1 is SEHNR and CDR2 is FQNEAQ in the germline V gene (reference sequence). Trimming cost V 6 bases and J 7 bases; bases outside gene matches: 9. The CDR3 totals 14 residues. The CDR3 coding sequence is TGTGCCAGCAGACCTACCGGGACAGGGTTTGGCTACACCTTC. Its protein product is CASRPTGTGFGYTF.

The chain has TRBV6-1 and TRBJ2-3; D is perhaps TRBD1 (5 bases). Trimming removed 3 bases from V and 9 bases from J, with 10 bases in between. This CDR3 has 12 amino acids. Per germline, CDR1 MNHNS and CDR2 SASEGT. CDR3 in amino acids: CASSDRVTTQYF. As DNA, the CDR3 is TGTGCCAGCAGTGACAGGGTAACCACGCAGTATTTT.

This chain joins TRBV7-8 and TRBJ1-5; D gene unclear. The CDR3 contains 13 residues. Trimming shortened V by 1 base and J by 3 bases, and 4 bases separated the two germline ends. Germline CDR1 is SGHVS and CDR2 is FQNEAQ. The CDR3 region has the DNA TGTGCCAGCAGCTTAGAATACAATCAGCCCCAGCATTTT. This translates into CASSLEYNQPQHF.

CDR3 loop: CASSSLTGTYGYTF. CDR3 in DNA: TGTGCCAGCAGCTCCCTGACAGGCACCTATGGCTACACCTTC. The rearrangement links TRBV11-2 to TRBJ1-2, with D perhaps matching TRBD1 (6 bases). Trimming took 4 bases from V and 4 from J, leaving 13 bases between them. Germline lookup yields CDR1 SGHAT and CDR2 FQNNGV. The CDR3 covers 14 residues.